Listed below are T cell receptor beta chains from one sample, sequenced in a study of Graves' ophthalmopathy and Graves' hyperthyroidism. MiXCR, applied by TCRdb to the multiplex PCR reads, yields one record per CDR3 protein. The sample consists of hundreds of thousands of distinct CDR3 sequences, roughly 40% of them appearing once. What was sequenced was peripheral blood. These receptors all stem from an adult man with Graves' ophthalmopathy. CDR3s include the opening cysteine and the closing phenylalanine or tryptophan. The D gene is left open where the match is weak. Rows may omit the clone size; those that give it use once, few, many or a size class.

TRBV11-2	few	TRBD2	TRBJ2-5	CASSLAGTSGKETQYF	TGTGCCAGCAGCTTGGCCGGGACTAGCGGGAAAGAGACCCAGTACTTC
TRBV19	many	-	TRBJ1-1	CASLLIGQAEAFF	TGTGCCAGTCTGCTAATCGGACAAGCTGAAGCTTTCTTT
TRBV10-3	-	TRBD2	TRBJ2-7	CASRAGLAGGQEQYF	TGTGCCAGCAGAGCTGGACTAGCGGGAGGGCAGGAGCAGTACTTC
TRBV7-9	few	TRBD1	TRBJ1-6	CASSQVGAGGLKSPLHF	TGTGCCAGCAGCCAAGTCGGGGCAGGGGGGTTAAAGTCACCCCTCCACTTT
TRBV10-3	-	TRBD1	TRBJ1-4	CASSSRGGGEKLFF	TGTGCCAGCAGTTCCAGGGGGGGCGGTGAAAAACTGTTTTTT
TRBV7-8	many	-	TRBJ2-6	CASSLGRRSSGANVLTF	TGTGCCAGCAGCTTAGGTCGGCGCTCCTCTGGGGCCAACGTCCTGACTTTC
TRBV20-1	-	-	TRBJ2-1	CSVRGGVEQFF	TGCAGTGTCAGAGGAGGGGTTGAGCAGTTCTTC
TRBV2	-	-	TRBJ1-1	CARGTVNTEAFF	TGTGCCCGGGGGACGGTGAACACTGAAGCTTTCTTT
TRBV7-8	many	TRBD1	TRBJ2-7	CASSLNRGSYEQYF	TGTGCCAGCAGCTTGAACAGGGGGAGCTACGAGCAGTACTTC
TRBV7-9	few	-	TRBJ1-5	CASTLGSQPQHF	TGTGCCAGCACCTTAGGAAGCCAGCCCCAGCATTTT
TRBV6-5	few	TRBD2	TRBJ2-5	CASSSLTSGKETQYF	TGTGCCAGCAGTTCATTGACTAGCGGTAAAGAGACCCAGTACTTC
TRBV19	-	-	TRBJ2-3	CASRASTDTQYF	TGTGCCAGTAGGGCTAGCACAGATACGCAGTATTTT
TRBV19	-	TRBD1	TRBJ1-1	CASSGGTGPNTEAFF	TGTGCCAGTAGTGGAGGGACAGGGCCGAACACTGAAGCTTTCTTT
TRBV25-1	-	TRBD2	TRBJ2-2	CTSSFLPSGRANTGELFF	TGTACCAGCAGTTTCTTACCTAGCGGGAGGGCGAACACCGGGGAGCTGTTTTTT
TRBV29-1	-	TRBD1	TRBJ2-7	CSVVDRGSYYEQYF	TGCAGCGTTGTCGACAGGGGGTCCTACTACGAGCAGTACTTC
TRBV12-3/TRBV12-4	-	-	TRBJ1-1	CASRMRGNTEAFF	TGTGCCAGCAGGATGAGGGGGAACACTGAAGCTTTCTTT
TRBV7-8	-	-	TRBJ2-5	CASSARQDMRETQYF	TGTGCCAGCAGCGCCAGACAGGATATGAGGGAGACCCAGTACTTC
TRBV7-3	many	TRBD2	TRBJ2-6	CASSLSAGLLSGANVLTF	TGTGCCAGCAGCTTATCAGCGGGGCTCCTCTCTGGGGCCAACGTCCTGACTTTC
TRBV10-3	-	-	TRBJ1-1	CAIPGVMNTEAFF	TGTGCTATCCCCGGAGTGATGAACACTGAAGCTTTCTTT
TRBV7-7	-	TRBD2	TRBJ2-5	CASSSKIGTSGGETQYF	TGTGCCAGCAGCAGTAAGATTGGGACTAGCGGGGGGGAGACCCAGTACTTC
TRBV30	-	-	TRBJ1-1	CAWSTRQFEAFF	TGTGCCTGGAGTACCCGACAGTTTGAAGCTTTCTTT
TRBV6-5	-	-	TRBJ1-1	CASSYSLQGFILENTEAFF	TGTGCCAGCAGTTACTCGTTGCAGGGTTTCATTTTGGAGAACACTGAAGCTTTCTTT
TRBV29-1	-	-	TRBJ2-5	CSVRELGGQETQYF	TGCAGCGTTCGTGAGCTGGGTGGACAAGAGACCCAGTACTTC
TRBV10-3	once	TRBD1	TRBJ1-1	CAISGQGSSSPRGTEAFF	TGTGCCATCAGTGGACAGGGCAGCTCGTCGCCAAGGGGCACTGAAGCTTTCTTT
TRBV20-1	-	-	TRBJ1-1	CSASAGVNTEAFF	TGCAGTGCTTCGGCAGGGGTGAACACTGAAGCTTTCTTT
TRBV10-3	many	-	TRBJ1-1	CAIRQGNTEAFF	TGTGCCATCAGGCAGGGAAACACTGAAGCTTTCTTT
TRBV25-1	-	-	TRBJ1-2	CAWSEGLGYTF	TGTGCCTGGAGTGAAGGTCTTGGCTACACCTTC
TRBV7-9	few	TRBD1	TRBJ2-7	CASSSPDRGMNEQYF	TGTGCCAGCAGCTCGCCGGACAGGGGCATGAACGAGCAGTACTTC
TRBV10-3	-	TRBD1	TRBJ1-2	CAIRGTGGGYGYTF	TGTGCCATCAGAGGGACAGGGGGTGGCTATGGCTACACCTTC
TRBV5-4	many	-	TRBJ2-7	CASSPLRGLEQYF	TGTGCCAGCAGCCCTTTGCGGGGGCTCGAGCAGTACTTC
TRBV7-3	many	-	TRBJ1-1	CASSSGRANSNTEAFF	TGTGCCAGCAGCTCGGGACGGGCGAATTCGAACACTGAAGCTTTCTTT
TRBV7-9	many	-	TRBJ1-2	CASSARDSRGYTF	TGTGCCAGCAGCGCCCGGGACTCTCGTGGCTACACCTTC
TRBV15	-	-	TRBJ1-2	CATSRGADGYTF	TGTGCCACCAGCAGAGGGGCAGATGGCTACACCTTC
TRBV7-9	-	TRBD1	TRBJ2-5	CASSSQGSAETQYF	TGTGCCAGCAGCTCACAGGGGTCTGCGGAGACCCAGTACTTC
TRBV20-1	few	-	TRBJ1-2	CSARVGSSYGYTF	TGCAGTGCTAGGGTGGGGTCTAGCTATGGCTACACCTTC
TRBV11-3	-	-	TRBJ2-7	CASSRLVWRSYEQYF	TGTGCCAGCAGCCGCCTAGTCTGGCGCTCCTACGAGCAGTACTTC
TRBV29-1	-	-	TRBJ1-4	CSVEFGGREKLFF	TGCAGCGTTGAATTCGGGGGGCGTGAAAAACTGTTTTTT
TRBV19	many	-	TRBJ1-1	CASSIGPGAEAFF	TGTGCCAGTAGTATTGGGCCAGGCGCTGAAGCTTTCTTT
TRBV12-3/TRBV12-4	once	-	TRBJ2-3	CASSLRIPPYAQYF	TGTGCCAGCAGTTTACGTATACCCCCCTACGCGCAGTATTTT
TRBV20-1	-	TRBD2	TRBJ2-2	CSAPLAGLYTGELFF	TGCAGTGCTCCCCTAGCGGGATTGTACACCGGGGAGCTGTTTTTT
TRBV20-1	few	-	TRBJ2-5	CSARSQGKETQYF	TGCAGTGCTAGATCACAGGGTAAAGAGACCCAGTACTTC
TRBV2	many	TRBD1	TRBJ2-7	CASRGDRYSYEQYF	TGTGCCAGCAGGGGGGACAGGTACTCCTACGAGCAGTACTTC
TRBV7-9	-	-	TRBJ2-2	CASSISWTANTGELFF	TGTGCCAGCAGCATATCATGGACAGCGAACACCGGGGAGCTGTTTTTT
TRBV10-3	-	TRBD2	TRBJ2-7	CAISTLPGLETYEQYF	TGTGCCATCAGTACCCTCCCGGGACTAGAGACCTACGAGCAGTACTTC